The clone carrying this T cell receptor beta chain was seen once. The antigen remains unidentified. Trimming removed 10 bases from V and 2 bases from J, with 9 bases in between. CDR1 is ENHRY and CDR2 is SYGVKD in the germline V gene. The CDR3 is 12 residues long. Extracted RNA was reverse transcribed, and the resulting cDNA served as sequencing template. This table comes from immunoSEQ multiplex PCR, and its TCRdb copy is limited to in-frame clones, with some not included. The table has 150,000 or so clones, about nine tenths seen once. These data originate in a study of CD8+ T cells in alopecia areata. Overall study: Tofacitinib therapy lasting 6 to 18 months was followed by 6 months off drug.

General study results and limits: Across lesional scalp, and particularly alopecia totalis/universalis, clonality surpassed that of normal scalp.

The chain employs TRBV10-3 and TRBJ1-3; weak D call: TRBD1 (5 bases). Material: CD8+ T cells sorted from blood, obtained at week 0. The receptor was derived from a human donor with alopecia areata. CDR3: CATQGTGNTIYF. CDR3 in DNA: TGTGCCACGCAGGGTACTGGAAACACCATATATTTT.